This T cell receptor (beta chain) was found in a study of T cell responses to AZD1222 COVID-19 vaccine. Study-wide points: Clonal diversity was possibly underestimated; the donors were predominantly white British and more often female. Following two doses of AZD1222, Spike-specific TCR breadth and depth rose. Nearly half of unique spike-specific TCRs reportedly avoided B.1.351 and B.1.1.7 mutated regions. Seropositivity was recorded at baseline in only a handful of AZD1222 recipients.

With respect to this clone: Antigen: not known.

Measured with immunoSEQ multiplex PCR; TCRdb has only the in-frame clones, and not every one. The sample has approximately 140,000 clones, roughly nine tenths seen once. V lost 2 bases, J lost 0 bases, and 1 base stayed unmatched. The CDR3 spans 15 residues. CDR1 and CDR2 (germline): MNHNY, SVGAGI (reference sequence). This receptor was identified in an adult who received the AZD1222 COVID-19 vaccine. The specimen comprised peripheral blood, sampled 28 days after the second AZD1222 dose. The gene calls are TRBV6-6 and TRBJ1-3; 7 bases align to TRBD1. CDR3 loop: CASSYTGDSGNTIYF. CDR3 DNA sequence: TGTGCCAGCAGTTACACAGGGGACTCTGGAAACACCATATATTTT.